This passage covers 27 T cell receptor beta chains from one sample sequenced in a study of T-cell memory formation after mild COVID-19 (dated by TCRdb to the early 2020s). Libraries were made using 5' RACE. These reads were obtained on an Illumina NovaSeq 6000. Through fastp at Q25 and MiXCR, TCRdb rebuilt clones from the public reads, retaining in-frame beta chains. CDR3 protein duplicates are merged, each entry listing the most common genes and DNA. This sample comprises 250,000 to 300,000 distinct CDR3 sequences, approximately 7.6% of them detected only once. 22% of the sample lies in the top ten. The sequenced sample was PBMCs or a T cell subset sorted from them (not recorded which). All receptors derive from a man aged 18 to 29 who had mild COVID-19 (a few samples of this study predate the infection). The sample titles of this study are shuffled in the database, so cell type and time point are left out; the donor was told from shared clones.

The rearrangement joins TRBV11-2 to TRBJ2-5, with D hard to call. In germline, CDR1 is SGHAT, CDR2 FQNNGV. Trimming left V 0 bases short and J 5 bases short, with 13 bases between. There are 15 residues in the CDR3. DNA of the CDR3: TGTGCCAGCAGCTTAGAGGCCGCCGCCATCGAGACCCAGTACTTC. Encoded protein: CASSLEAAAIETQYF. The entire variable domain, with the rest obtained from reference TRBV11-2 and TRBJ2-5, is as follows: EAGVAQSPRYKIIEKRQSVAFWCNPISGHATLYWYQQILGQGPKLLIQFQNNGVVDDSQLPKDRFSAERLKGVDSTLKIQPAKLEDSAVYLCASSLEAAAIETQYFGPGTRLLVL.

This clonotype was observed a handful of times. V usage is TRBV12-3 or TRBV12-4 and J usage is TRBJ2-3; 8 bases line up with TRBD2. The CDR3 length is 18 residues. After removal of 4 bases from V and 0 bases from J, the junction contained 12 bases not matched to a gene. CDR3 nucleotides: TGTGCCAGCAGTTCATGGCGGGGGGCCACCCGGAGCACAGATACGCAGTATTTT. Translated, it gives CASSSWRGATRSTDTQYF.

In its sample, this clonotype was seen a few times. V and J are TRBV27 and TRBJ2-7; D possibly corresponds to TRBD1 (6 bases). The CDR3 contains 15 residues. V was cut by 2 bases and J by 5 bases, with 16 bases left in between. Germline CDR1 reads MNHEY; CDR2 reads SMNVEV (reference sequence). CDR3 region: CASSLQGTVRDEQYF. The CDR3 DNA reads TGTGCCAGCAGTTTACAGGGGACCGTCCGGGACGAGCAGTACTTC.

A remark on this clonotype: At one boundary the junction diverges from the germline segment, which might be a read error. The chain carries TRBV20-1 and TRBJ1-6; D might be TRBD1 (6 bases). Germline V lookup: CDR1 DFQATT, CDR2 SNEGSKA (reference sequence). There are 14 residues in the CDR3. This CDR3 is CSARVRGGGSPLHF. The DNA for the CDR3 is TGCAGTGCCAGAGTTAGAGGGGGAGGATCACCCCTCCACTTT.

This clonotype was observed a handful of times. The J gene is TRBJ2-5, the V gene TRBV5-1, with D possibly being TRBD1 or TRBD2 (7 bases each). V was pared by 5 bases and J by 5 bases, with 19 bases between. Germline assignment: CDR1 SGHRS and CDR2 YFSETQ. CDR3 size: 15 residues. CDR3 in amino acids: CASRIPAGGGETQYF. The DNA for the CDR3 is TGCGCCAGCAGGATTCCCGCAGGGGGAGGGGAGACCCAGTACTTC. The full variable domain, with the rest looked up from reference TRBV5-1 and TRBJ2-5, is KAGVTQTPRYLIKTRGQQVTLSCSPISGHRSVSWYQQTPGQGLQFLFEYFSETQRNKGNFPGRFSGRQFSNSRSEMNVSTLELGDSALYLCASRIPAGGGETQYFGPGTRLLVL.

The chain couples TRBV6-1 to TRBJ1-2, with D perhaps matching TRBD1 (6 bases). V lost 3 bases and J 5 bases, leaving 19 bases between the germline ends. The CDR3 is 16 amino acids. The germline gives CDR1 MNHNS, CDR2 SASEGT. CDR3 amino acids: CASSDPNLQGRYGYTF. Written as DNA, the CDR3 is TGTGCCAGCAGTGACCCAAACCTACAGGGCCGGTATGGCTACACCTTC.

This chain connects TRBV5-1 to TRBJ2-3, with 8 bases matching TRBD2. Germline V gene lookup returns CDR1 SGHRS and CDR2 YFSETQ. With V trimmed by 3 bases and J by 6 bases, 3 bases remained unmatched. The CDR3 has 13 residues. The CDR3 sequence is CASSSGGPDTQYF. CDR3 in DNA: TGCGCCAGCAGCTCGGGGGGGCCGGATACGCAGTATTTT.

The chain carries TRBV5-1 and TRBJ1-5, with D unresolved. Germline assignment: CDR1 SGHRS and CDR2 YFSETQ. V shed 0 bases and J shed 5 bases, with 6 bases lying between them. The CDR3 runs 13 residues. The DNA for the CDR3 is TGCGCCAGCAGCTTGGACAGTTATCAGCCCCAGCATTTT. Translated: CASSLDSYQPQHF.

This clonotype was detected only a few times. The chain links TRBV4-3 to TRBJ2-1; D is ambiguous. V lost 4 bases and J lost 5, with 12 bases in between. This CDR3 is 14 amino acids long. Germline-derived CDR1 and CDR2 are LGHNA and YSLEER. The CDR3 region has the DNA TGCGCCAGCAGCCTCCTGGCTAATGACAATGAGCAGTTCTTC. Amino acids: CASSLLANDNEQFF.

The CDR3, as DNA: TGTGCCAGCAGCAAGGGGGCGGCTTGGGGGGGTGAGCAGTTCTTC. This gives the protein CASSKGAAWGGEQFF. This chain uses TRBV6-5 with TRBJ2-1; possibly TRBD1 or TRBD2 for D (7 bases each). Per the germline V gene, CDR1 is MNHEY and CDR2 is SVGAGI. CDR3 length: 15 residues. Trimming left V 6 bases short and J 9 bases short, with 21 bases between.

J is TRBJ1-1 and V is TRBV6-1, with D possibly matching TRBD1 (5 bases). Trimming took off 1 base at V and 0 bases at J, with 18 bases between the two ends. Germline CDR1 MNHNS, CDR2 SASEGT. The CDR3 spans 18 residues. The CDR3 region is CASSEVLLPAGLNTEAFF. The CDR3, as DNA: TGTGCCAGCAGTGAAGTTCTGTTACCGGCAGGGTTGAACACTGAAGCTTTCTTT.

The V gene is TRBV12-3 or TRBV12-4, the J gene TRBJ1-5, with D unclear. The CDR3 is 14 amino acids. Between the trimmed V and J ends, which lost 3 bases and 0 bases, there was a span of 6 bases. Written as DNA, the CDR3 is TGTGCCAGCAGTTTTCGATTTAGCAATCAGCCCCAGCATTTT. Its translation is CASSFRFSNQPQHF.

The sample holds a few counts of this clonotype. The chain joins TRBV6-2 or TRBV6-3 to TRBJ2-5, with D unresolved. The CDR3 length is 13 residues. Germline V CDR1 and CDR2: MNHEY, SVGEGT. Trimming left V 5 bases short and J 2 bases short, with 9 bases between. CDR3 bases: TGTGCCAGCAGTCAACCTCCTCAAGAGACCCAGTACTTC. This codes for CASSQPPQETQYF.

V usage is TRBV4-1 and J usage is TRBJ1-6, with D unclear. The length of the CDR3 is 18 residues. Trimming stripped 4 bases from V and 4 bases from J, with 20 bases between. Germline values: CDR1 MGHRA, CDR2 YSYEKL. CDR3 amino acids: CASSPGRPVRDYNSPLHF. CDR3 sequence (DNA): TGCGCCAGCAGCCCGGGAAGACCTGTGCGGGATTATAATTCACCCCTCCACTTT.

V usage is TRBV27 and J usage is TRBJ1-1; 8 nucleotides agree with TRBD1. V gave up 5 bases and J gave up 4 bases; unmatched junction bases: 9. The CDR3 is 15 amino acids. The germline V gene encodes CDR1 MNHEY and CDR2 SMNVEV (reference sequence). Here the CDR3 reads CASSLDRQGPTEAFF. For the CDR3, the DNA is TGTGCCAGCAGTCTAGATCGACAGGGGCCCACTGAAGCTTTCTTT.

This clonotype was seen only a few times. V is TRBV20-1 and J is TRBJ1-4; D gene unclear. V lost 5 bases, J lost 5 bases, and 21 bases lay in between. CDR1 is DFQATT and CDR2 is SNEGSKA in the germline V gene (reference sequence). The CDR3 spans 16 residues. Here the CDR3 reads CSASLGFSRSNEKLFF. DNA of the CDR3: TGCAGTGCTTCCCTTGGCTTTAGCCGGTCGAATGAAAAACTGTTTTTT.

The CDR3 protein is CASSQFSGDYGYTF. Written as DNA, the CDR3 is TGTGCCAGCTCACAGTTTTCCGGAGACTATGGCTACACCTTC. The genes are TRBV18 and TRBJ1-2; D uncertain. The V end was cut by 4 bases, the J end by 3 bases, with 12 bases between. Germline lookup yields CDR1 KGHSH and CDR2 LQKENI. CDR3 length: 14 residues.

V is TRBV7-3 and J is TRBJ1-1; the D is unclear. The CDR3 sequence is 15 residues long. Germline values: CDR1 SGHTA, CDR2 FQGTGA. The germline V and J ends were trimmed by 2 bases and 7 bases, with 17 bases remaining between them. The CDR3 here is CASSLEGGNFGEAFF. The CDR3 nucleotides read TGTGCCAGCAGCTTAGAGGGAGGGAATTTCGGTGAAGCTTTCTTT.

This clonotype appeared many times. The J gene is TRBJ2-1, the V gene TRBV14; 8 bases map to TRBD2. This CDR3 is 17 amino acids long. The germline gives CDR1 SGHDN, CDR2 FVKESK. Losses at the gene ends were 6 bases for V and 5 bases for J; bases not matched to a gene: 15. For the CDR3, the DNA is TGTGCCAGCAGTTACATCACGGGGGGGCGATACAACAATGAGCAGTTCTTC. This encodes CASSYITGGRYNNEQFF.

This clonotype was seen a few times. The V gene is TRBV10-3, the J gene TRBJ2-2; 7 nucleotides agree with TRBD1. The CDR3 contains 15 residues. From germline, CDR1 is ENHRY and CDR2 SYGVKD. The V and J ends lost 5 bases and 3 bases, in that order; junction bases with no gene match: 6. CDR3 protein: CAISRQGTDTGELFF. In nucleotides, the CDR3 is TGTGCCATCAGTAGACAGGGCACGGACACCGGGGAGCTGTTTTTT.

This clonotype was picked up a small number of times. The rearrangement uses TRBV7-9 and TRBJ1-1; a weak D match, TRBD1 (6 bases). Germline loops: CDR1 SEHNR, CDR2 FQNEAQ (reference sequence). The CDR3 contains 14 residues. Trimming removed 5 bases at V and 5 bases at J, with 15 bases between. CDR3 residues: CASSASTGTTEAFF. CDR3 in DNA: TGTGCCAGCAGCGCCAGTACAGGGACGACTGAAGCTTTCTTT.

This clonotype was detected only a few times. The rearrangement joins TRBV6-5 to TRBJ2-2, with D uncertain. V was cut by 0 bases and J by 7 bases, with 9 bases left in between. The CDR3 is made up of 14 amino acids. Per the germline V gene, CDR1 is MNHEY and CDR2 is SVGAGI. The chain's CDR3 is CASSYSGVVGELFF. DNA of the CDR3: TGTGCCAGCAGTTACTCTGGGGTGGTCGGGGAGCTGTTTTTT.

This clonotype was observed a handful of times. This chain connects TRBV6-5 to TRBJ1-2, with D possibly being TRBD1 (6 bases). Per germline, CDR1 MNHEY and CDR2 SVGAGI. Trimming took off 6 bases at V and 10 bases at J, with 24 bases between the two ends. This CDR3 region has 15 residues. The DNA for the CDR3 is TGTGCCAGCAGCCATATTCCGGGGGGCCCTATTGACTACACCTTC. Translation gives CASSHIPGGPIDYTF.

This clonotype appeared a few times. The chain joins TRBV20-1 to TRBJ2-3; 9 bases align to TRBD2. The CDR3 has 15 residues. Trimming took 6 bases from V and 4 from J; bases not matched to a gene: 11. Germline V CDR1 and CDR2: DFQATT, SNEGSKA (reference sequence). DNA for the CDR3: TGCAGTGCCACTCTTCCTAGCGGGGCCCCAGATACGCAGTATTTT. Protein: CSATLPSGAPDTQYF.

This clonotype has only a few counts. The CDR3 here is CASSEFRVAQPQHF. The DNA for the CDR3 is TGTGCCAGCAGTGAATTCAGGGTTGCTCAGCCCCAGCATTTT. The chain is built from TRBV6-1 and TRBJ1-5, with a tentative D call TRBD1 (5 bases). V lost 2 bases to trimming and J lost 6 bases, with 11 bases between them. CDR3 length: 14 residues. Looked up from germline, CDR1 is MNHNS and CDR2 is SASEGT.

This clonotype was seen many times. The chain combines TRBV7-2 with TRBJ1-6; perhaps TRBD1 as D (6 bases). The CDR3 is 15 amino acids. The germline gives CDR1 SGHTA, CDR2 FQGNSA. Trimming left V 5 bases short and J 9 bases short, with 17 bases between. CDR3 residues: CASSGRDILSSPLHF. In DNA form, the CDR3 reads TGTGCCAGCAGCGGCCGGGACATACTGAGTTCACCCCTCCACTTT. Based on the CDR3 plus reference TRBV7-2 and TRBJ1-6, the full variable domain is GAGVSQSPSNKVTEKGKDVELRCDPISGHTALYWYRQSLGQGLEFLIYFQGNSAPDKSGLPSDRFSAERTGGSVSTLTIQRTQQEDSAVYLCASSGRDILSSPLHFGNGTRLTVT.

This clonotype was picked up a small number of times. This chain uses TRBV7-3 with TRBJ2-6; D may correspond to TRBD1 or TRBD2 (6 bases each). V shed 5 bases and J shed 2 bases, with 10 bases lying between them. The germline V gene has CDR1 SGHTA and CDR2 FQGTGA. The CDR3 sequence is 15 residues long. The CDR3 DNA reads TGTGCCAGCAGCCAAGGGGGGCCTGGGGCCAACGTCCTGACTTTC. Protein: CASSQGGPGANVLTF. Full variable domain (rest looked up from reference TRBV7-3 and TRBJ2-6): GAGVSQTPSNKVTEKGKYVELRCDPISGHTALYWYRQSLGQGPEFLIYFQGTGAADDSGLPNDRFFAVRPEGSVSTLKIQRTERGDSAVYLCASSQGGPGANVLTFGAGSRLTVL.